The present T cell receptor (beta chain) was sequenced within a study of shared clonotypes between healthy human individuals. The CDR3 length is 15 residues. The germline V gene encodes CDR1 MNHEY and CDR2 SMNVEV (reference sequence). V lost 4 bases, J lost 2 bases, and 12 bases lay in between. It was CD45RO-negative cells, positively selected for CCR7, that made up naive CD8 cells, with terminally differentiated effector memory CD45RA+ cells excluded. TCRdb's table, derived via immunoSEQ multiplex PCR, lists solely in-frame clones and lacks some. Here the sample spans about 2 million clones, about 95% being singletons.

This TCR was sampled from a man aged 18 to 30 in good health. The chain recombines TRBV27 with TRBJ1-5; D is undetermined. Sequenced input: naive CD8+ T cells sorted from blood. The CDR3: CASSSAPSGNQPQHF. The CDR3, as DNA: TGTGCCAGCAGTTCCGCCCCTTCAGGCAATCAGCCCCAGCATTTT.